This is a list of T cell receptor beta chains from one sample in a study of identical twins. TCRdb redid the calling of the 5' RACE reads with MiXCR, one entry per CDR3 protein. Here the sample spans around 230,000 distinct CDR3 sequences, around 9.6% being singletons. The sample was memory (CD45RO+) T cells sorted from blood. The receptors shown here come from a woman aged 18-29 years in good health. Each CDR3 is given with its conserved first and last residue. Each record gives: J gene, V gene, clone size, D gene, CDR3 protein, CDR3 DNA. A D gene is named only where the DNA matches it firmly. Only part of the rows carry a size: once, few, many, or a class if the clone is expanded.

j_gene: TRBJ2-3; v_gene: TRBV7-2; abundance: -; d_gene: TRBD2; CDR3aa: CASCIGRGGLSNDPKYTDTQYF; CDR3nt: TGTGCCAGCTGTATAGGGCGGGGGGGCCTATCCAACGATCCGAAGTACACAGATACGCAGTATTTT
j_gene: TRBJ2-1; v_gene: TRBV4-3; abundance: -; d_gene: TRBD2; CDR3aa: CASGGLAESYNEQFF; CDR3nt: TGCGCCAGCGGGGGACTAGCGGAATCCTACAATGAGCAGTTCTTC
j_gene: TRBJ2-7; v_gene: TRBV4-2; abundance: many; d_gene: TRBD2; CDR3aa: CASSQTPGTSGSYEQYF; CDR3nt: TGTGCCAGCAGCCAGACTCCAGGGACTAGCGGATCCTACGAGCAGTACTTC
j_gene: TRBJ2-1; v_gene: TRBV30; abundance: many; d_gene: -; CDR3aa: CAWRATVEQFF; CDR3nt: TGTGCCTGGAGGGCCACGGTTGAGCAGTTCTTC
j_gene: TRBJ1-1; v_gene: TRBV6-1; abundance: -; d_gene: -; CDR3aa: CASKHKGGKDTEAFF; CDR3nt: TGTGCCAGCAAGCATAAGGGGGGGAAAGACACTGAAGCTTTCTTT
j_gene: TRBJ2-1; v_gene: TRBV28; abundance: many; d_gene: TRBD2; CDR3aa: CASSLQSSGNNEQFF; CDR3nt: TGTGCCAGCAGTTTACAGTCTAGCGGGAACAATGAGCAGTTCTTC
j_gene: TRBJ1-2; v_gene: TRBV20-1; abundance: few; d_gene: -; CDR3aa: CSARMGGYGYTF; CDR3nt: TGCAGTGCTAGAATGGGAGGATATGGCTACACCTTC
j_gene: TRBJ2-3; v_gene: TRBV5-6; abundance: -; d_gene: TRBD2; CDR3aa: CASSLANLLAGGADTQYF; CDR3nt: TGTGCCAGCAGCTTGGCGAACTTACTAGCGGGGGGGGCAGATACGCAGTATTTT
j_gene: TRBJ1-6; v_gene: TRBV5-1; abundance: -; d_gene: -; CDR3aa: CASSSTGSDSPLHF; CDR3nt: TGCGCCAGCAGCTCTACAGGGTCTGATTCACCCCTCCACTTT
j_gene: TRBJ2-7; v_gene: TRBV5-1; abundance: few; d_gene: TRBD2; CDR3aa: CASSPGLAGGRPYEQYF; CDR3nt: TGCGCCAGCAGCCCGGGACTAGCGGGAGGGCGCCCCTACGAGCAGTACTTC
j_gene: TRBJ1-1; v_gene: TRBV10-3; abundance: few; d_gene: -; CDR3aa: CAISEEGDRAFF; CDR3nt: TGTGCCATCAGTGAGGAAGGGGACCGGGCTTTCTTT
j_gene: TRBJ1-2; v_gene: TRBV3-1; abundance: -; d_gene: -; CDR3aa: CASSQGLGAGGYTF; CDR3nt: TGTGCCAGCAGCCAAGGGCTCGGGGCGGGCGGCTACACCTTC
j_gene: TRBJ1-1; v_gene: TRBV20-1; abundance: many; d_gene: -; CDR3aa: CSARLQGITTEAFF; CDR3nt: TGCAGTGCTAGATTACAGGGAATAACGACTGAAGCTTTCTTT
j_gene: TRBJ1-2; v_gene: TRBV7-2; abundance: few; d_gene: TRBD1; CDR3aa: CASSFQEGAGGYTF; CDR3nt: TGTGCCAGCAGCTTTCAGGAGGGGGCGGGTGGCTACACCTTC
j_gene: TRBJ1-5; v_gene: TRBV12-3/TRBV12-4; abundance: many; d_gene: -; CDR3aa: CASSLWGGGLSNQPQHF; CDR3nt: TGTGCCAGCAGTTTATGGGGTGGGGGATTGAGCAATCAGCCCCAGCATTTT
j_gene: TRBJ2-1; v_gene: TRBV7-2; abundance: few; d_gene: TRBD2; CDR3aa: CASSSRLAAHNEQFF; CDR3nt: TGTGCCAGCAGTTCGAGACTAGCGGCACACAATGAGCAGTTCTTC
j_gene: TRBJ2-7; v_gene: TRBV15; abundance: -; d_gene: TRBD1; CDR3aa: CATSNSGQGYEQYF; CDR3nt: TGTGCCACCAGCAATTCGGGACAGGGATACGAGCAGTACTTC
j_gene: TRBJ1-6; v_gene: TRBV7-2; abundance: few; d_gene: -; CDR3aa: CASSFAGSSPLHF; CDR3nt: TGTGCCAGCAGCTTTGCGGGGAGCTCACCCCTCCACTTT
j_gene: TRBJ2-5; v_gene: TRBV5-1; abundance: few; d_gene: -; CDR3aa: CASTPGTLAETQYF; CDR3nt: TGCGCCAGCACCCCTGGGACGCTCGCAGAGACCCAGTACTTC
j_gene: TRBJ2-1; v_gene: TRBV24-1; abundance: many; d_gene: TRBD2; CDR3aa: CATSDLQRGGRNEQFF; CDR3nt: TGTGCCACCAGTGATTTGCAGCGCGGGGGGCGCAATGAGCAGTTCTTC
j_gene: TRBJ2-5; v_gene: TRBV2; abundance: -; d_gene: -; CDR3aa: CASSVRSDQETQYF; CDR3nt: TGTGCCAGCAGTGTGAGATCAGACCAAGAGACCCAGTACTTC
j_gene: TRBJ2-5; v_gene: TRBV3-1; abundance: -; d_gene: TRBD2; CDR3aa: CASSQWTSVETQYF; CDR3nt: TGTGCCAGCAGCCAATGGACTAGCGTGGAGACCCAGTACTTC
j_gene: TRBJ2-3; v_gene: TRBV27; abundance: -; d_gene: TRBD2; CDR3aa: CASSSLAGGLGADTQYF; CDR3nt: TGTGCCAGCAGTTCCCTAGCGGGAGGGTTAGGGGCAGATACGCAGTATTTT
j_gene: TRBJ2-5; v_gene: TRBV6-6; abundance: -; d_gene: -; CDR3aa: CAAGHTRETQYF; CDR3nt: TGTGCCGCCGGACACACCAGAGAGACCCAGTACTTC
j_gene: TRBJ2-1; v_gene: TRBV20-1; abundance: medium-sized; d_gene: TRBD2; CDR3aa: CSARGGGTDYNEQFF; CDR3nt: TGCAGTGCTAGAGGGGGAGGGACGGACTACAATGAGCAGTTCTTC
j_gene: TRBJ2-5; v_gene: TRBV6-5; abundance: few; d_gene: -; CDR3aa: CASSYSGGGGETQYF; CDR3nt: TGTGCCAGCAGTTACTCGGGCGGAGGGGGAGAGACCCAGTACTTC
j_gene: TRBJ1-2; v_gene: TRBV5-1; abundance: -; d_gene: -; CDR3aa: CASSSTGTYGYTF; CDR3nt: TGCGCCAGCAGCTCCACAGGCACCTATGGCTACACCTTC
j_gene: TRBJ2-7; v_gene: TRBV2; abundance: -; d_gene: TRBD1; CDR3aa: CALDLLGQGATYEQYF; CDR3nt: TGTGCCCTTGATCTATTGGGGCAGGGGGCTACCTACGAGCAGTACTTC
j_gene: TRBJ2-1; v_gene: TRBV4-1; abundance: many; d_gene: TRBD1; CDR3aa: CASSGPGQGNLNEQFF; CDR3nt: TGCGCCAGCAGCGGACCTGGACAGGGAAATTTGAATGAGCAGTTCTTC
j_gene: TRBJ2-5; v_gene: TRBV5-1; abundance: many; d_gene: TRBD1; CDR3aa: CASSRDRATETQYF; CDR3nt: TGCGCCAGCAGCCGGGACAGGGCGACAGAGACCCAGTACTTC
j_gene: TRBJ2-7; v_gene: TRBV29-1; abundance: few; d_gene: -; CDR3aa: CSVVLGRSYEQYF; CDR3nt: TGCAGCGTTGTTCTGGGTAGGTCCTACGAGCAGTACTTC
j_gene: TRBJ2-1; v_gene: TRBV20-1; abundance: -; d_gene: TRBD2; CDR3aa: CSAWGRLAGVDEQFF; CDR3nt: TGCAGTGCTTGGGGGAGGCTAGCGGGAGTCGATGAGCAGTTCTTC
j_gene: TRBJ2-1; v_gene: TRBV7-9; abundance: many; d_gene: -; CDR3aa: CASSRSGARHEQFF; CDR3nt: TGTGCCAGCAGCCGGAGTGGGGCTCGTCATGAGCAGTTCTTC
j_gene: TRBJ1-2; v_gene: TRBV5-1; abundance: many; d_gene: -; CDR3aa: CASSLNRDGPYGYTF; CDR3nt: TGCGCCAGCAGCCTCAACCGGGACGGACCTTATGGCTACACCTTC
j_gene: TRBJ2-7; v_gene: TRBV2; abundance: -; d_gene: TRBD2; CDR3aa: CASRIRRGGPNEQYF; CDR3nt: TGTGCCAGCAGAATCCGGAGGGGAGGGCCAAACGAGCAGTACTTC
j_gene: TRBJ2-5; v_gene: TRBV7-6; abundance: -; d_gene: -; CDR3aa: CASSSTNGNEETQYF; CDR3nt: TGTGCCAGCAGCTCGACGAACGGGAACGAAGAGACCCAGTACTTC
j_gene: TRBJ1-3; v_gene: TRBV6-1; abundance: -; d_gene: TRBD1; CDR3aa: CASSSGGTDGNTIYF; CDR3nt: TGTGCCAGCAGTAGCGGCGGGACAGATGGAAACACCATATATTTT
j_gene: TRBJ1-5; v_gene: TRBV7-2; abundance: few; d_gene: TRBD1; CDR3aa: CASSRSRQGNQPQHF; CDR3nt: TGTGCCAGCAGCCGATCCAGACAGGGGAATCAGCCCCAGCATTTT
j_gene: TRBJ1-1; v_gene: TRBV5-6; abundance: few; d_gene: TRBD1; CDR3aa: CASSQDRGRAHTEAFF; CDR3nt: TGTGCCAGCAGCCAAGACAGGGGTCGGGCCCACACTGAAGCTTTCTTT
j_gene: TRBJ2-1; v_gene: TRBV6-1; abundance: few; d_gene: TRBD2; CDR3aa: CASSEYFSLAGGSEQFF; CDR3nt: TGTGCCAGCAGTGAGTACTTTAGCCTAGCGGGAGGAAGTGAGCAGTTCTTC
j_gene: TRBJ2-7; v_gene: TRBV6-5; abundance: many; d_gene: -; CDR3aa: CASSYSGSVAYEQYF; CDR3nt: TGTGCCAGCAGTTACTCAGGCAGCGTTGCCTACGAGCAGTACTTC